The sequence of this T cell receptor (beta chain) was determined in a study of human T cells and chemical hapten exposure. The wider study: Upper inner arm skin measuring approximately 2 cm by approximately 2 cm received 2% DPC for sensitization. Slight volume differences across pooled libraries mainly accounted for varying per-sample TCR yields. The upper back received 0.01% DPC by patch testing, with results read at 6 days.

Germline V lookup: CDR1 MNHEY, CDR2 SVGAGI. Trimming took off 4 bases at V and 2 bases at J, with 10 bases between the two ends. This CDR3 has 14 amino acids. Regarding time point: pre-sensitization, week 0. Treatment meaning: therapeutic diphenylcyclopropenone sensitization with weekly scalp DPC. This clonotype has ten or more counts. Library construction involved attaching unique molecular identifiers to individual cDNA molecules, which allowed quantitative, reproducible TCR counting. TCRdb analysed the RACE reads with MiXCR anew, one entry per CDR3 protein. Found here are approximately 370,000 distinct CDR3 sequences, 5.5% of them singletons; the top ten hold about 8.2%.

This receptor was identified in a woman younger than 35 with alopecia areata. Some clones in this sample may be carry-over from other donors' samples. This sample comprised whole blood, obtained in connection with sensitization to the hapten diphenylcyclopropenone (DPC). This sequence joins TRBV6-5 and TRBJ2-3, with D hard to call. The CDR3: CASSSPPYTDTQYF. The CDR3 region has the DNA TGTGCCAGCAGTTCCCCCCCTTACACAGATACGCAGTATTTT.